This T cell receptor beta chain was captured by sequencing in a study of blood T cell repertoires in COVID-19. Background on the study: Samples representing acute and convalescent COVID-19 were sourced from the United States, Italy and Spain.

The repertoire was sequenced with immunoSEQ multiplex PCR; TCRdb's copy has only in-frame clones and lacks some. In the table there are fewer than 250,000 clones, about 86% of which are singletons. The CDR3 sequence is 14 residues long. V was pared by 6 bases and J by 2 bases, with 2 bases of the junction left unmatched. Germline V gene data show CDR1 as SGHNT and CDR2 as YENEEA. In this sample, this clone turned up once. Sequenced sample: PBMCs or T cells enriched from blood (not recorded which). The receptor's source is a woman aged 40 to 50 with acute COVID-19. This chain links TRBV11-3 with TRBJ1-3; 9 nucleotides align to TRBD1. CDR3 DNA: TGTGCCAGCAGTGGACAGGGGACTGGAAACACCATATATTTT. Protein product: CASSGQGTGNTIYF.